This T cell receptor (beta chain) emerged from a study of T cell responses to AZD1222 COVID-19 vaccine. Data came from immunoSEQ multiplex PCR; TCRdb stores just in-frame clones and leaves some out. The table has about 140,000 clones, roughly 88% seen once. Whole-study findings and limits: Sampling captured repertoires only after the peak T cell response. The study reported that nearly half of spike-specific TCRs target unmutated variant regions.

Regarding this clone: The antigen is undetermined.

This TCR was sampled from an adult in good health. Material: peripheral blood, obtained on day 0 of AZD1222 vaccination.

The DNA of the CDR3 is TGTGCCAGCACCCTACAGGGGGGGTACATCTATGGCTACACCTTC. This codes for CASTLQGGYIYGYTF. The chain couples TRBV28 to TRBJ1-2; 8 nucleotides align to TRBD1. V shed 7 bases and J 4 bases; nucleotides not matched to a gene: 11. CDR1 MDHEN and CDR2 SYDVKM come from the germline V gene. CDR3 length: 15 amino acids.